These 5 T cell receptor beta chains were all obtained from the same sample, sequenced in a study of tumor and adjacent non-tumor tissue in lung cancer. No cell sorting was done before RNA was extracted from the tissue. This non-tumor lung sample came from over 3 cm beyond the tumor edge. Three rounds of nested PCR, following a modified ARM-PCR protocol, produced the TCRbeta library. TCRdb itself ran the multiplex PCR reads through MiXCR, one entry per CDR3 protein. The sample consists of roughly 75,000 distinct CDR3 sequences, 55% to 70% of them appearing once. Input material: distant non-tumor lung tissue. The receptor set was obtained from a woman between 45 and 60 years old with non-small cell lung cancer.

Turning to this clonotype: One end of the junction varies from germline; a read error may be responsible. The chain recombines TRBV24-1 with TRBJ2-3; a weak D match, TRBD2 (6 bases). Germline V gene data show CDR1 as KGHDR and CDR2 as SFDVKD. The CDR3 has 14 amino acids. CDR3 sequence: CTTMETRGTRTQYF. The CDR3 DNA reads as TGTACCACCATGGAAACGCGGGGCACTAGGACGCAGTATTTT.

This clonotype was seen a few times. A read error may produce the germline difference seen at one junction end. CDR3 bases: TGCGCTAGCAGTTTCTCAAGAGGAGAGGGCTATGGCTACACCTTC. This codes for CASSFSRGEGYGYTF. This chain uses TRBV6-5 with TRBJ1-2; D unresolved. CDR1 and CDR2 (germline): MNHEY, SVGAGI. The CDR3 length is 15 residues.

As for this clonotype: A read error may produce the germline difference seen at one junction end. The rearrangement links TRBV4-1 to TRBJ2-5; a weak D match, TRBD1 (6 bases). The length of the CDR3 is 17 residues. Germline V gene sequence: CDR1 MGHRA, CDR2 YSYEKL. The CDR3 coding sequence is TGCGCCAGCAGCCAAGGTGGCAGGGGAAGGGAAGGAGAGACCGAGTACTTC. Translating gives CASSQGGRGREGETEYF.

Worth noting for this clonotype: A read error may produce the germline difference seen at one junction end. This rearrangement joins TRBV29-1 to TRBJ2-2; tentatively, D is TRBD1 (6 bases). Germline V gene sequence: CDR1 SQVTM, CDR2 ANQGSEA. There are 15 residues in the CDR3. The DNA of the CDR3 is TGCAGCGTCCTAACCTCGGAACAGGGTTTCGGGGAGCTGTTATTT. It translates to CSVLTSEQGFGELLF.

For this clonotype: One base away lies a much larger clone, so this may be a sequencing read error. The genes are TRBV29-1 and TRBJ2-2; D is ambiguous. This CDR3 region has 13 residues. Germline CDR1 is SQVTM and CDR2 is ANQGSEA. Trimming left V 7 bases short and J 3 bases short, with 12 bases between. CDR3 bases: TGCAGCGCTGGCAAGGGATACACCGGGGAGCTGTTTTTT. Translation: CSAGKGYTGELFF.